The 3 T cell receptor beta chains presented below share a single source sample, sequenced in a study of response to subunit inactivated influenza vaccine. TCRdb ran MiXCR on the RT-PCR reads and lists one entry per CDR3 protein. Of 200,000 to 250,000 distinct CDR3 sequences listed, 9% to 15% are singletons. Sequences were derived from non-naive T cells sorted from PBMCs, sampled 14 to 15 days before vaccination. Source of these receptors: a man aged 50 to 59 who received an inactivated influenza vaccine.

This clonotype was recorded a few times. The gene calls are TRBV3-1 and TRBJ1-2; TRBD1 might be the D (5 bases). This CDR3 comprises 15 residues. Deletions cut 2 bases from V and 2 bases from J, with 12 bases between. Germline V CDR1 and CDR2: LGHDT, YNNKEL (reference sequence). DNA for the CDR3: TGTGCCAGCAGCCAAACCGGGACCCTGAACTATGGCTACACCTTC. Translated, it gives CASSQTGTLNYGYTF.

The chain combines TRBV6-1 with TRBJ2-2; D gene uncertain. CDR3 length: 16 amino acids. The germline CDR1 and CDR2 sequences are MNHNS and SASEGT. The V end was cut by 4 bases, the J end by 2 bases, with 14 bases between. The CDR3 is CASSGMVIKNTGELFF. CDR3 sequence (DNA): TGTGCCAGCAGTGGAATGGTGATAAAAAACACCGGGGAGCTGTTTTTT.

The V gene is TRBV7-2, the J gene TRBJ2-3; D gene uncertain. From germline, CDR1 is SGHTA and CDR2 FQGNSA. V was trimmed by 5 bases and J by 1 base, leaving 10 bases between them. This CDR3 region has 14 residues. The DNA of the CDR3 is TGTGCCAGCAGCCTGGTGGCGGGCACAGATACGCAGTATTTT. This sequence encodes CASSLVAGTDTQYF. The complete variable domain, with remaining parts taken from reference TRBV7-2 and TRBJ2-3, reads GAGVSQSPSNKVTEKGKDVELRCDPISGHTALYWYRQSLGQGLEFLIYFQGNSAPDKSGLPSDRFSAERTGGSVSTLTIQRTQQEDSAVYLCASSLVAGTDTQYFGPGTRLTVL.